This T cell receptor beta chain was captured in a study of shared clonotypes between healthy human individuals (dated by TCRdb to about 2020). As for the study more broadly: Three men and a couple of women, aged 18 to 49 years, made up the cohort. For each donor, CD4 naive and CD4 memory were each given three plates, CD8 naive was given two plates, and CD8 memory was given one plate. To estimate repertoire size and how much clonotypes are shared between individuals, the study performed deep sequencing of blood TCR repertoires from about five healthy adults. Different laboratories and diverse techniques were used to prepare libraries and sequence TCR repertoires, to increase sequencing depth and limit assay-specific biases. Per donor, leukapheresis produced somewhere between about 0.9 and 9.5 billion PBMCs. Study-wide conclusions, independent of this receptor: Estimated clonotype richness was generally larger for naive than for memory subsets. Compared with non-shared clonotypes, clonotypes shared by all four sorted-subset donors had higher generation probabilities. Based on pairwise subsampling, the degree of clonotype sharing among donors was expected to be affected by sequencing depth. Sampling was limited to blood, and TCR repertoires in tissue likely differ from TCR repertoires in blood. Rarefaction of sorted-subset datasets indicated incomplete sequencing despite the large sequencing depth. Because the study included only a small number of donors, the genetic and exposure-history diversity represented was limited. Sharing across several donors was observed for around 4.8% of naive CD4, 3.5% of naive CD8, roughly 2.3% of memory CD4, and about 0.38% of memory CD8 clonotypes.

CD8 naive samples consisted of CD45RO-negative cells that were positively selected for CCR7, yielding a CD45RA+CCR7+ population without TemRA cells. The donors were healthy, HIV-negative adults with no recently reported acute infections or vaccinations. Every donor was a Caucasian adult residing in Nashville, Tennessee, USA. After blood collection by leukapheresis, PBMCs were isolated using Ficoll-Histopaque density gradient centrifugation and then cryopreserved in the vapor phase of liquid nitrogen. Purity and quantity of every magnetically sorted T cell population were checked by analytical flow cytometry. Genomic DNA was isolated from each sorted fraction and quantified by UV absorbance on a Nanodrop 2000c. Using the deep immunoSEQ assay, multiplex PCR amplified TCR CDR3 regions from genomic DNA. Extracted genomic DNA from each cell subset was distributed evenly across all wells of several immunoSEQ 96-well plates, and each plate was treated as a replicate. For sorted subsets, approximately 200 ng of genomic DNA, equivalent to roughly 30,000 T cell genomes, went into each replicate PCR. Purified libraries were quantified with a Qubit 3.0 fluorometer, sized on a Bioanalyzer 2100, and re-quantified with the KAPA Library Quantification kit. A separate single-read 150-cycle Illumina NextSeq 550 flow cell was used to sequence each immunoSEQ 96-well plate. The published analysis was carried out like this. Because only junctional sequences without quality scores were contained in the immunoSEQ output, filtering matching that applied to full-length reads could not be performed. To assign V/J genes and CDR3, sequences were annotated against IMGT germline references using PyIR, a Python wrapper for IgBLAST v1.9. Reads with weak V/J assignments (E-value above 1e-6), missing CDR3, stop codons, out-of-frame junctions, or ambiguous translated residues were removed. A V3J clonotype was defined by an identical inferred V gene, J gene, and CDR3 amino acid sequence. Percentage overlap between repertoires was calculated by dividing the number of shared unique clonotypes by the size of the smaller repertoire. Repertoire richness was assessed with RTK rarefaction, the Chao1 estimator, and Recon v2.1 estimates of unobserved clonotypes. Generation probabilities were computed with OLGA for all TCRbeta clonotypes obtained by the gDNA method from a handful of donors. TCRdb obtained this table from immuneACCESS and retained in-frame rearrangements with V and J assigned. These tables miss some clones; where compared with another copy, unresolved V genes account for less than half of the shortfall, and the remainder is unexplained. The DNA was the basis for D and trimming; V, J and clone size are from that table. In this sample the table shows roughly 2 million clones, 85% to 95% of which occur a single time. The top ten constitute about 1.1% of the sample.

This clone is a singleton in its sample. Its cognate antigen has yet to be identified. No base qualities exist here, and no much larger clone lies one base off it. As encoded in the germline V gene (reference sequence), CDR1 is LNHDA while CDR2 is SQIVND. After removal of 5 bases from V and 7 bases from J, the junction retains 3 bases not matched to a gene. The CDR3 covers 14 residues, taking in both the cysteine and the phenylalanine. Of the read, only the CDR3 DNA is kept; its 42 bases are in frame from base 1. This sequence uses TRBV19 and TRBJ1-6; TRBD1 matches 9 bases in the middle. Sequenced sample: naive CD8+ T cells sorted from blood. What this sample's cell subset or site label stands for: CD45RA+CCR7+. The receptor was derived from a man aged 18 to 35 in good health. The CDR3 protein sequence reads: CASSPDRGNSPLHF. The sequenced DNA is TGTGCCAGTAGTCCCGACAGGGGGAATTCACCCCTCCACTTT.